This TCR beta chain was documented in a study of cytomegalovirus exposure and HLA in healthy donors. Study-wide results and limits: The authors enumerated some 160 TCR beta chains as linked to cytomegalovirus.

The PCR used 60 Vbeta and 13 Jbeta primers. This table comes from immunoSEQ multiplex PCR, and its TCRdb copy is limited to in-frame clones, with some not included. This sample has around 200,000 clones; about 79% occur once, and the top ten carry 2.3%. A note on this clone: Antigen unknown.

CDR1 is SGDLS and CDR2 is YYNGEE in the germline V gene. CDR3 length: 16 amino acids. The V gene end was trimmed by 3 bases and the J gene end by 6 bases; junction bases not matched to a gene: 10. The V call is TRBV9, the J call TRBJ2-3; TRBD2 matches 10 bases. The sequence derives from a woman aged 50 to 60 in good health and CMV-seronegative. Sequences were obtained from PBMCs. The CDR3 DNA follows: TGTGCCAGCAGCGCCCTTAGCGGGGGGACGGCGGATACGCAGTATTTT. It codes for CASSALSGGTADTQYF. Variable domain in full (rest from reference TRBV9 and TRBJ2-3): DSGVTQTPKHLITATGQRVTLRCSPRSGDLSVYWYQQSLDQGLQFLIQYYNGEERAKGNILERFSAQQFPDLHSELNLSSLELGDSALYFCASSALSGGTADTQYFGPGTRLTVL.